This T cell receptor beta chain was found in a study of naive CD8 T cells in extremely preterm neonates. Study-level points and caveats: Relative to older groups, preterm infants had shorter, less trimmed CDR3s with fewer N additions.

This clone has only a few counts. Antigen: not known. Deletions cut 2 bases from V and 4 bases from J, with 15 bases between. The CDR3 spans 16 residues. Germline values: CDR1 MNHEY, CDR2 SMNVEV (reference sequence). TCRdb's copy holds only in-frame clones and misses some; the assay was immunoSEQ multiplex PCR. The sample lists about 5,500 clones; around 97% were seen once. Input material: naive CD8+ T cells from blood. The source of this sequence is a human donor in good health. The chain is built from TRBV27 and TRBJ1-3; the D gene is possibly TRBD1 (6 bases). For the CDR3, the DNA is TGTGCCAGCAGTTTAGCCGCGGGGGCTCCGGGAAACACCATATATTTT. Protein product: CASSLAAGAPGNTIYF.